These T cell receptor beta chains were read from a single sample in a study of T cell responses to AZD1222 COVID-19 vaccine. The protocol was immunoSEQ multiplex PCR, while the TCRdb copy is restricted to in-frame clones and leaves out a portion. The data contain 150,000 to 200,000 clones, roughly nine tenths of them singletons. Material: peripheral blood, obtained on day 0 of AZD1222 vaccination. The receptors stem from an adult in good health. The conserved cysteine and the conserved F or W are not part of the CDR3 here. Size is omitted from some rows. Given values are once, few, many or a class for expanded clones.

clone size,V gene,J gene,CDR3 protein
NA,TRBV2,TRBJ1-1,ANLLTGENTEAF
NA,TRBV7-2,TRBJ2-1,ASSPGGGTGRYNEQF
NA,TRBV19,TRBJ1-5,ASRKRQDSNQPQH
NA,TRBV19,TRBJ1-2,ASSIPRPGTDLGYT
NA,TRBV4-2,TRBJ1-6,ASSQDGAGHNSPLH
NA,TRBV4-2,TRBJ2-3,ASSQDWAAGKDTQY
NA,TRBV7-9,TRBJ1-4,ASSLGHQIEKLF
NA,TRBV5-5,TRBJ1-2,ASSPSGQINGYT
NA,TRBV12-3/TRBV12-4,TRBJ1-2,ASSNRGGGYT
few,TRBV4-3,TRBJ1-2,ASSLGADANYGYT
NA,TRBV27,TRBJ2-1,ASFLLGGPPVYEQF
once,TRBV5-1,TRBJ1-3,ASSLDGNTIY
NA,TRBV5-5,TRBJ2-7,ASSSSGTRSSYEQY
once,TRBV29-1,TRBJ1-1,TARGRTEAF
NA,TRBV6-1,TRBJ2-5,ASSDVVAGNQETQY
NA,TRBV2,TRBJ1-4,ASSELGGTNEKLF
NA,TRBV4-3,TRBJ1-2,ASSQGQYGYT
NA,TRBV4-1,TRBJ2-5,ASSLPGLAGQETQY
NA,TRBV5-6,TRBJ2-3,ASSLLSFGWGVADTQY
NA,TRBV4-1,TRBJ1-4,ASSPGQVREKLF
NA,TRBV9,TRBJ1-1,ASSVSGRGLAEAF